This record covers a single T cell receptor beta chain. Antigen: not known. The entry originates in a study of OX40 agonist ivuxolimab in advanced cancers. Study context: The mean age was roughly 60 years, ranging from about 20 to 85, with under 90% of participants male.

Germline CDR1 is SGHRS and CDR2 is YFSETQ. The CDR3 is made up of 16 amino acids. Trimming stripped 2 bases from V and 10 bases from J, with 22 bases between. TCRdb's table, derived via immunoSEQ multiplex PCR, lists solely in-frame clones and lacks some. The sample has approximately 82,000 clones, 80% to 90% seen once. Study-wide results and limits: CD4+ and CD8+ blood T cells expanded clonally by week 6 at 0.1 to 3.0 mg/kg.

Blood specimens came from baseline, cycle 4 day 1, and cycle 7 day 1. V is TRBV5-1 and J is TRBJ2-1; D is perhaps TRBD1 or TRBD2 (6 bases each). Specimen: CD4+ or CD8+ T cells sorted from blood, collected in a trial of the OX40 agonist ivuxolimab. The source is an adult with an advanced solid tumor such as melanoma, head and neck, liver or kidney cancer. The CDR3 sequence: CASSFVSGLLGGEQFF. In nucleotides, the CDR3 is TGCGCCAGCAGCTTCGTTAGCGGCCTCCTGGGGGGCGAGCAGTTCTTC.